A selection of T cell receptor beta chains follows, all from one sample in a study of blood T cell repertoires in COVID-19. Sequencing was performed with immunoSEQ multiplex PCR; in TCRdb, only in-frame clones are kept and a portion is missing. The sample contains over 350,000 clones, 86% of which appear only once. Sequences were obtained from peripheral blood. Source of these receptors: a woman aged 25 to 39 with active or convalescent COVID-19. Both conserved end residues are part of each CDR3. A D gene is named only where the DNA matches it firmly. Rows give clone size only sometimes, using once, few, many, or a class for an expanded clone.

size	D	V	J	CDR3	DNA
NA	NA	TRBV6-5	TRBJ2-7	CASSYTAVVREQYF	TGTGCCAGCAGTTACACAGCAGTGGTGCGCGAGCAGTACTTC
NA	NA	TRBV5-1	TRBJ1-5	CASSLEGAGNQPQHF	TGCGCCAGCAGCTTGGAAGGGGCCGGGAATCAGCCCCAGCATTTT
NA	TRBD1	TRBV5-1	TRBJ2-7	CASSLWGDRDPYEQYF	TGCGCCAGCAGCTTGTGGGGAGACAGGGACCCATACGAGCAGTACTTC
NA	NA	TRBV6-5	TRBJ1-6	CASSYGPGGFGSPLHF	TGTGCCAGCAGTTATGGACCCGGGGGATTTGGTTCACCCCTCCACTTT
NA	NA	TRBV5-5	TRBJ1-5	CASSLSGNNQPQHF	TGTGCCAGCAGCTTGTCAGGGAACAATCAGCCCCAGCATTTT
NA	NA	TRBV4-1	TRBJ2-4	CASSQDKITQGYDKNIQYF	TGCGCCAGCAGCCAAGATAAGATAACCCAGGGATACGACAAAAACATTCAGTACTTC
NA	TRBD1	TRBV11-2	TRBJ1-4	CASSLVSRGHVNEKLFF	TGTGCCAGCAGCTTAGTTTCCAGGGGGCATGTTAATGAAAAACTGTTTTTT
NA	NA	TRBV5-1	TRBJ2-3	CASSLRYGGPNTDTQYF	TGCGCCAGCAGCTTGCGTTACGGGGGGCCAAACACAGATACGCAGTATTTT
once	NA	TRBV19	TRBJ1-2	CASSIRAGVYGYTF	TGTGCCAGTAGTATTAGGGCAGGGGTTTATGGCTACACCTTC
few	TRBD1	TRBV18	TRBJ1-1	CASSPGTVNTEAFF	TGTGCCAGCTCACCAGGGACAGTGAACACTGAAGCTTTCTTT
NA	TRBD1	TRBV27	TRBJ2-2	CASSDRGGSTGELFF	TGTGCCAGCAGTGACAGGGGGGGATCCACCGGGGAGCTGTTTTTT
NA	NA	TRBV18	TRBJ2-5	CASSPRSGPGQETQYF	TGTGCCAGCTCACCACGCTCGGGTCCAGGGCAAGAGACCCAGTACTTC
NA	NA	TRBV20-1	TRBJ2-3	CSGGPTDTQYF	TGCAGCGGGGGACCCACAGATACGCAGTATTTT
NA	NA	TRBV19	TRBJ1-1	CASTGAFSMNTEAFF	TGTGCCAGTACTGGGGCCTTTTCCATGAACACTGAAGCTTTCTTT
NA	TRBD1	TRBV4-2	TRBJ1-4	CASSQDRDSDNEKLFF	TGTGCCAGCAGCCAAGATAGGGACAGTGACAATGAAAAACTGTTTTTT
NA	TRBD2	TRBV7-7	TRBJ2-2	CASSLVSSSGNTGELFF	TGTGCCAGCAGCTTAGTCTCGTCTAGCGGGAACACCGGGGAGCTGTTTTTT
once	TRBD2	TRBV19	TRBJ2-4	CASSVLANVDKNIQYF	TGTGCCAGTAGTGTACTAGCGAATGTGGACAAAAACATTCAGTACTTC
once	TRBD1	TRBV19	TRBJ1-6	CASSMGGQSGSPLHF	TGTGCCAGTAGTATGGGGGGACAGTCGGGATCACCCCTCCACTTT
NA	NA	TRBV5-8	TRBJ1-4	CASSTGQPSGKLFF	TGTGCCAGCAGCACCGGACAGCCCTCAGGAAAACTGTTTTTT
NA	NA	TRBV6-5	TRBJ2-7	CASSYSLAGEQYF	TGTGCCAGCAGTTACTCGCTGGCAGGGGAGCAGTACTTC
NA	NA	TRBV6-5	TRBJ2-1	CASSLGVVVYEQFF	TGTGCCAGCAGCCTCGGTGTAGTCGTTTATGAGCAGTTCTTC
NA	NA	TRBV18	TRBJ1-6	CASSQRDISSYNSPLHF	TGTGCCAGCTCTCAAAGGGACATTAGCTCCTATAATTCACCCCTCCACTTT
few	NA	TRBV25-1	TRBJ1-6	CASSETELNSPLHF	TGTGCCAGCAGCGAGACAGAGTTAAATTCACCCCTCCACTTT
NA	NA	TRBV6-5	TRBJ1-1	CASRTGMDTEAFF	TGTGCCAGCAGAACAGGGATGGACACTGAAGCTTTCTTT
NA	TRBD1	TRBV4-1	TRBJ2-2	CASSLGRQGGTGELFF	TGCGCCAGCAGCCTCGGTCGACAGGGTGGCACCGGGGAGCTGTTTTTT
once	TRBD1	TRBV5-1	TRBJ1-2	CASSLTPGQLNYGYTF	TGCGCCAGCAGCTTGACCCCGGGACAGCTTAACTATGGCTACACCTTC
NA	TRBD1	TRBV2	TRBJ1-1	CASRTGMNTEAFF	TGTGCCAGCCGGACAGGGATGAACACTGAAGCTTTCTTT
once	NA	TRBV6-5	TRBJ1-1	CASSRTVISTEAFF	TGTGCCAGCAGTCGGACAGTTATAAGCACTGAAGCTTTCTTT
NA	TRBD1	TRBV12-3/TRBV12-4	TRBJ2-5	CASSRQGQETQYF	TGTGCCAGCAGCAGACAGGGTCAAGAGACCCAGTACTTC